This entry lists 19 T cell receptor beta chains sequenced from one sample in a study of regulatory T cells in long-lasting Graves disease. Arm-PCR of CDR3 regions with iRepertoire HTBI primers generated TCR beta libraries. TCRdb redid the calling of the multiplex PCR reads with MiXCR, one entry per CDR3 protein. The top ten hold approximately 8% of the sample, which has about 400,000 distinct CDR3 sequences, approximately 16% seen once. The time point: newly diagnosed GD, antithyroid drugs for less than 3 months. RNA isolated from PBMCs was used to make the TCR library. The sample was also linked to a second study, of T cells in Graves' hyperthyroidism and ophthalmopathy.

The input for sequencing was peripheral blood mononuclear cells (PBMCs), taken at new diagnosis, from a patient treated with antithyroid drugs. The receptors come from a woman in her forties with Graves disease.

This clonotype was seen more than once but under ten times. As the CDR3 is not closed by the conserved phenylalanine or tryptophan, this likely results from a read error. CDR3 sequence (DNA): TGTGCCAGCAGCCAAATGGGTAGCGGGAAGATTTACGAGCAGTACCTC. Its protein is CASSQMGSGKIYEQYL. The chain links TRBV3-1 to TRBJ2-7; TRBD2 aligns across 8 bases. The V segment lost 2 bases and the J segment 4 bases; nucleotides outside the gene matches: 10. This CDR3 is built from 16 residues. Per the germline V gene, CDR1 is LGHDT and CDR2 is YNNKEL (reference sequence).

Points on this clonotype: A single base separates this from a much larger clone, so it may be a read error. The chain combines TRBV5-4 with TRBJ2-6; TRBD1 matches 7 bases. V gave up 4 bases and J gave up 4 bases; unmatched junction bases: 2. The germline V gene encodes CDR1 SGHNT and CDR2 YYREEE (reference sequence). The CDR3 length is 14 residues. The CDR3 nucleotides are TGTGCCAGCAGCACAGGGGCCGGGGCCAACGTCCTGACTTTC. As protein: CASSTGAGANVLTF.

This clonotype was found a few times. The chain joins TRBV5-1 to TRBJ2-3; 15 nucleotides agree with TRBD2. Per the germline V gene, CDR1 is SGHRS and CDR2 is YFSETQ. This CDR3 contains 17 residues. V lost 0 bases and J lost 4; bases outside the gene matches: 3. The CDR3 sequence is CASSLAGLAGGADTQYF. CDR3 DNA: TGCGCCAGCAGCTTGGCGGGACTAGCGGGGGGCGCAGATACGCAGTATTTT.

This clonotype came up a few times. V usage is TRBV5-4 and J usage is TRBJ2-3, with a weak D call TRBD2 (6 bases). This CDR3 spans 15 amino acids. The V end was cut by 4 bases, the J end by 0 bases, with 12 bases between. CDR1 is SGHNT and CDR2 is YYREEE in the germline V gene (reference sequence). CDR3 loop: CASSGDFASTDTQYF. The CDR3 DNA reads TGTGCCAGCAGCGGGGACTTCGCTAGCACAGATACGCAGTATTTT.

This sequence joins TRBV12-3 or TRBV12-4 and TRBJ2-7; tentative D call: TRBD2 (7 bases). CDR3 size: 14 residues. With 3 bases removed from V and 8 bases from J, the gap between germline ends came to 17 bases. CDR3 sequence (DNA): TGTGCCAGCAGTTTTGTGGGAGGGGGGGTGCAGCAGTACTTC. Its translation is CASSFVGGGVQQYF.

This clonotype was recorded at least ten times. The chain joins TRBV11-3 to TRBJ2-1; 7 bases line up with TRBD2. Looked up from germline, CDR1 is SGHNT and CDR2 is YENEEA. Trimming took 0 bases from V and 2 from J; bases not matched to a gene: 4. The CDR3 runs to 16 residues. The CDR3 is CASSLDGGRAYNEQFF. The CDR3 coding sequence is TGTGCCAGCAGCTTAGATGGGGGGAGGGCCTACAATGAGCAGTTCTTC.

This clonotype was recorded many times. The J gene is TRBJ1-1, the V gene TRBV11-2; TRBD1 is a possible D gene (6 bases). The CDR3 contains 13 residues. Germline V gene data show CDR1 as SGHAT and CDR2 as FQNNGV. The V end lost 6 bases, the J end lost 4 bases, and 12 bases lay between the germline ends. The CDR3 sequence is CASSVTGATEAFF. As DNA, the CDR3 is TGTGCCAGCAGTGTCACGGGGGCCACTGAAGCTTTCTTT.

There are many counts of this clonotype. The rearrangement links TRBV10-3 to TRBJ2-5; D may correspond to TRBD1 or TRBD2 (5 bases each). Germline V gene data show CDR1 as ENHRY and CDR2 as SYGVKD. V was pared by 2 bases and J by 4 bases, with 5 bases between. The CDR3 loop spans 12 amino acids. The CDR3 here is CAISEGGETQYF. In DNA, the CDR3 is TGTGCCATCAGTGAGGGGGGAGAGACCCAGTACTTC.

This clonotype was seen once. The V call is TRBV2, the J call TRBJ2-1; D is perhaps TRBD1 (6 bases). CDR3 length: 17 amino acids. V lost 5 bases to trimming and J lost 9 bases, with 26 bases between them. Germline CDR1 is SNHLY and CDR2 is FYNNEI. The CDR3 DNA reads as TGTGCCAGCAGTATCCAGCCGGGACACCCACTTAGAGGTGAGCAGTTCTTC. Translation gives CASSIQPGHPLRGEQFF.

This clonotype occurred many times. The J gene is TRBJ2-7, the V gene TRBV18; weak D call: TRBD1 (5 bases). CDR1 is KGHSH and CDR2 is LQKENI in the germline V gene. V lost 2 bases, J lost 3 bases, and 14 bases lay in between. This CDR3 comprises 15 residues. CDR3 in amino acids: CASSPSAGKDYEQYF. CDR3 nucleotides: TGTGCCAGCTCACCAAGCGCAGGGAAAGACTACGAGCAGTACTTC.

The chain combines TRBV28 with TRBJ1-3, with TRBD1 identical over 8 bases. Germline loops: CDR1 MDHEN, CDR2 SYDVKM. V lost 2 bases and J lost 16; bases outside the gene matches: 7. This CDR3 is built from 12 residues. The CDR3 is CASSLMTGAYYF. The DNA for the CDR3 is TGTGCCAGCAGTTTAATGACAGGGGCCTATTATTTT. The variable domain in full, with the rest retrieved from reference TRBV28 and TRBJ1-3, is DVKVTQSSRYLVKRTGEKVFLECVQDMDHENMFWYRQDPGLGLRLIYFSYDVKMKEKGDIPEGYSVSREKKERFSLILESASTNQTSMYLCASSLMTGAYYFGEGSWLTVV.

This clonotype was observed a handful of times. This rearrangement joins TRBV6-2 or TRBV6-3 to TRBJ2-3; 8 bases are a match to TRBD1. The CDR3 runs 14 residues. Germline-derived CDR1 and CDR2 are MNHEY and SVGEGT. The J segment lost 6 bases and the V segment lost 6 bases, leaving 8 bases of the junction unmatched. The CDR3 spells CASRKQGALDTQYF. The CDR3 DNA is TGTGCCAGCAGAAAGCAGGGGGCGCTGGATACGCAGTATTTT.

This clonotype came up many times. This chain connects TRBV5-1 to TRBJ1-2; tentative D call: TRBD1 (6 bases). The CDR3 contains 14 residues. Deletions cut 4 bases from V and 8 bases from J, with 18 bases between. Germline loops: CDR1 SGHRS, CDR2 YFSETQ. The CDR3 nucleotides are TGCGCCAGCAGCCTCCGACAGGACCTGGAGGGCTACACCTTC. It yields the protein CASSLRQDLEGYTF. Looking up the rest from reference TRBV5-1 and TRBJ1-2 gives the full variable domain: KAGVTQTPRYLIKTRGQQVTLSCSPISGHRSVSWYQQTPGQGLQFLFEYFSETQRNKGNFPGRFSGRQFSNSRSEMNVSTLELGDSALYLCASSLRQDLEGYTFGSGTRLTVV.

This clonotype showed up many times. V gene TRBV28 combines with J gene TRBJ2-2; a weak D match, TRBD1 (5 bases). Germline CDR1 and CDR2: MDHEN and SYDVKM. Trimming cost V 6 bases and J 2 bases, with 10 bases left between them. The CDR3 sequence is 14 residues long. The DNA for the CDR3 is TGTGCCAGCAGATACAGGATTAACACCGGGGAGCTGTTTTTT. Translation gives CASRYRINTGELFF.

In this sample, this clonotype turned up a few times. The chain carries TRBV28 and TRBJ2-7; D might be TRBD1 or TRBD2, each matching 5 bases. This CDR3 spans 15 amino acids. The germline V and J ends were trimmed by 5 bases and 6 bases, with 20 bases remaining between them. Germline V gives CDR1 MDHEN, CDR2 SYDVKM. The CDR3 spells CASSTNPGRGSEQYF. The CDR3, as DNA: TGTGCCAGCAGTACCAATCCGGGACGGGGAAGCGAGCAGTACTTC.

The chain couples TRBV7-9 to TRBJ1-4; weak D call: TRBD1 (5 bases). Germline V gives CDR1 SEHNR, CDR2 FQNEAQ (reference sequence). Trimming removed 5 bases at V and 7 bases at J, with 14 bases between. This CDR3 region has 14 residues. The CDR3 DNA sequence: TGTGCCAGCAGCCCCCGGGGGGGTCCTGAAAAACTGTTTTTT. Its translation is CASSPRGGPEKLFF.

At least ten counts were recorded for this clonotype. This rearrangement joins TRBV12-5 to TRBJ1-3; 7 nucleotides match TRBD1. Germline CDR1 and CDR2: LGHNT and FRNRAP. The J segment lost 0 bases and the V segment lost 3 bases, leaving 14 bases of the junction unmatched. The CDR3 runs 19 residues. The CDR3 DNA reads as TGTGCTAGTGGTTTCCTCCTCCTCTCGGGACAGACCTCTGGAAACACCATATATTTT. It is translated as CASGFLLLSGQTSGNTIYF. The entire variable domain, with the rest obtained from reference TRBV12-5 and TRBJ1-3, is as follows: DARVTQTPRHKVTEMGQEVTMRCQPILGHNTVFWYRQTMMQGLELLAYFRNRAPLDDSGMPKDRFSAEMPDATLATLKIQPSEPRDSAVYFCASGFLLLSGQTSGNTIYFGEGSWLTVV.

Turning to this clonotype: A much bigger clone sits one base away, suggesting this may be a read error. The CDR3 ends on some other residue instead of the conserved phenylalanine or tryptophan, so this is likely a read error. The DNA is omitted, as the CDR3 cannot be located on it reliably, and the CDR3 follows TCRdb's listing. The chain has TRBV10-3 and TRBJ2-1. The CDR3 spans 15 amino acids, including both terminal residues. Germline values: CDR1 ENHRY, CDR2 SYGVKD. The CDR3 reads CAISEGPSRTDTQYL.

This clonotype was observed many times. The rearrangement uses TRBV6-2 or TRBV6-3 and TRBJ2-2; D unresolved. CDR3 length: 17 residues. Trimming removed 0 bases at V and 0 bases at J, with 11 bases between. In germline, CDR1 is MNHEY, CDR2 SVGEGT. The CDR3 DNA is TGTGCCAGCAGTTACTCGAAAGCAGCTCCGAACACCGGGGAGCTGTTTTTT. Translating it yields CASSYSKAAPNTGELFF.